This TCR beta chain stems from a study of blood T cell repertoires in COVID-19. Whole-study context: Sites across the United States, Italy and Spain contributed samples from acute and convalescent COVID-19. The cDNA or gDNA used as material had been derived from T cells, B-cell-depleted T cells, or PBMCs.

Authors' methods: Estimated nucleated cell counts came from reference gene primer amplification. Sequencing used immunoSEQ multiplex PCR; TCRdb keeps in-frame clones, though not all of them. The V and J calls and clone size come from that table; D and trimming were worked out from the DNA. The sample carries a few hundred thousand clones, roughly 80% recorded once. The CDR3 has 14 amino acids. Trimming took off 1 base at V and 0 bases at J, with 6 bases between the two ends. Germline V lookup: CDR1 KGHSH, CDR2 LQKENI. The V call is TRBV18, the J call TRBJ1-1; D uncertain. Input material: peripheral blood. The sequence was collected from a woman aged 25 to 45 who had recovered from COVID-19. The CDR3 loop reads CASSPRAMNTEAFF. In DNA form, the CDR3 reads TGTGCCAGCTCACCACGGGCAATGAACACTGAAGCTTTCTTT.